A few counts support the clone carrying this T cell receptor beta chain. Its antigen is currently unknown. V trimming: 7 bases; J trimming: 8 bases; junction bases outside the gene matches: 12. This CDR3 is built from 14 residues. Per the germline V gene, CDR1 is ENHRY and CDR2 is SYGVKD. This entry comes from a study of cytomegalovirus exposure and HLA in healthy donors. The donors gave bone marrow, and they were healthy. Study observations and caveats: Across donors, most TCRs were seen rarely, yet some public ones were widespread.

The PCR contained 60 Vbeta and 13 Jbeta primers. Clones were sequenced by immunoSEQ multiplex PCR, and TCRdb holds only the in-frame ones, with some missing. The sample records around 160,000 clones, roughly 77% being singletons. The sequenced sample consisted of PBMCs. The J gene is TRBJ2-3, the V gene TRBV10-3; TRBD1 matches at 7 bases. The receptor comes from a male donor in good health and CMV-seronegative. In DNA form, the CDR3 reads TGTGCCATCATGGGAATAAACAGGGGCTCTACGCAGTATTTT. The encoded protein is CAIMGINRGSTQYF.